Here is one TCR beta chain with its context. Its antigen is unknown. No qualities accompany the bases; no much larger clone lies one base away. The data were obtained in a study of blood T cell repertoires in COVID-19 (dated by TCRdb to 2018 to 2021). The study in broad terms: The collaborator samples originated in the United States, Italy and Spain and spanned the acute and convalescent phases of COVID-19. Where HLA class I and class II types were available, the types were taken from metadata supplied by the sample provider, not from assay-based typing. The samples were drawn from two sources: the first 160 participants of the ongoing ImmuneRACE study, and 1,254 subjects contributed by 6 global collaborators. The material from the prospective study consisted of cDNA or gDNA derived from T cells, B-cell-depleted T cells, or PBMCs. The repertoires were made available in a free public database intended to serve as a resource for research on the immune response to SARS-CoV-2. Nearly every sample came with metadata listing a de-identified subject ID, COVID-19 status, age in years and sex. Subjects who had been exposed to COVID-19, were actively infected with it, or had recovered from it provided the deeply sampled blood TCRbeta repertoires that made up the dataset.

TCRbeta CDR3 regions were amplified from genomic DNA using the immunoSEQ Assay, a bias-controlled multiplex PCR. On the study's bioinformatics: Within the assay, amplification of reference gene primers was used to estimate how many nucleated cells each sample contained. To quantify the absolute abundance of each unique TCRbeta CDR3 rearrangement, sequence reads were collapsed and filtered. Productive Simpson clonality was computed per sample as the square root of Simpson's diversity index over productive rearrangements. TCRdb obtained this table from immuneACCESS and retained in-frame rearrangements with V and J assigned. These tables miss some clones; where compared with another copy, unresolved V genes account for less than half of the shortfall, and the remainder is unexplained. The DNA was the basis for D and trimming; V, J and clone size are from that table. Present in this sample are 350,000 to 400,000 clones, 90% to 95% of which were seen just once. The ten top clones hold 0.86% of the sample.

Enrolling through a virtual design, the prospective study's participants ranged in age from roughly 18 to 95 years and lived across 20 to 25 United States geographic areas. In the prospective study, participants were assigned to cohorts based on the clinical history participants reported in a screening survey and a study questionnaire. Exposed participants had been in contact, within 2 weeks of entering the study, with a person who had a PCR-confirmed or clinician-diagnosed case of COVID-19. In the prospective study, whole blood, serum and a nasopharyngeal or oropharyngeal swab were collected from each participant by mobile phlebotomists. Participants in the prospective study had the option to provide additional blood draws and questionnaires over a roughly two-month period. Prospective study blood samples were shipped either frozen or at room temperature before DNA extraction. The CDR3 covers 14 residues, taking in both the cysteine and the phenylalanine. Only CDR3 DNA is held: 42 bases, read in frame from base 1. Unmatched junction bases come to 4, with V trimmed by 6 bases and J by 2 bases. CDR1 and CDR2 are drawn from the germline V gene: SGHRS, YFSETQ.

Overall study results and their limits: Clinical and demographic metadata were provided uncurated, with the amount varying by source and participant.

The chain is assembled from TRBV5-1 and TRBJ2-3; 9 nucleotides in the junction match TRBD2. The TCR originated in a woman aged 40 to 50 who had been exposed to COVID-19. Sequencing used PBMCs or T cells enriched from blood (not recorded which). CDR3 reads: CASTSGAITDTQYF. At the DNA level, the sequence is TGCGCCAGCACTAGCGGGGCCATCACAGATACGCAGTATTTT. With the portions outside the CDR3 filled from the reference TRBV5-1 and TRBJ2-3 genes, the complete variable region becomes KAGVTQTPRYLIKTRGQQVTLSCSPISGHRSVSWYQQTPGQGLQFLFEYFSETQRNKGNFPGRFSGRQFSNSRSEMNVSTLELGDSALYLCASTSGAITDTQYFGPGTRLTVL.